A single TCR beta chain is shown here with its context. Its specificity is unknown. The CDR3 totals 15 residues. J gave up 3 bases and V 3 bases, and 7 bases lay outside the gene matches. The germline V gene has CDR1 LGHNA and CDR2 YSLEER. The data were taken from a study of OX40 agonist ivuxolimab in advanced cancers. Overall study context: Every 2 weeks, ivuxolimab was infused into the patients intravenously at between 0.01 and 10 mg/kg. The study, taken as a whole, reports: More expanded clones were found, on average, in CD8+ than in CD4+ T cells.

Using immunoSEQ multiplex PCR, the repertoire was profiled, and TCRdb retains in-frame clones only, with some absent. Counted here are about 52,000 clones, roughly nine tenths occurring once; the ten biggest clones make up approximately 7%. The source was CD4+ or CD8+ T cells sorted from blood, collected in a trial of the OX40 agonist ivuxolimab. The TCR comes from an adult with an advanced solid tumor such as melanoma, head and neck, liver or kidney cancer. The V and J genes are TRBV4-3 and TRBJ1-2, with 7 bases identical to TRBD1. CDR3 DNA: TGCGCCAGCAGCCATTCCGCCGGGACAGACTATGGCTACACCTTC. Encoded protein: CASSHSAGTDYGYTF.